The 7 T cell receptor beta chains below all came from one sample that was sequenced in a study of sequential checkpoint blockade in melanoma. The treatment was: randomized to nivolumab then ipilimumab (arm A) or the reverse (arm B). Assay: immunoSEQ multiplex PCR; the TCRdb copy retains only in-frame clones and omits some. The table records over 5,000 clones, approximately 24% of them present only once. The sample was tumor tissue (inferred from file names), taken from a patient given nivolumab and ipilimumab in sequence. These receptors originate from a human donor with melanoma.

V usage is TRBV28 and J usage is TRBJ2-7, with 10 bases lining up with TRBD2. CDR1 is MDHEN and CDR2 is SYDVKM in the germline V gene. CDR3 length equals 14 residues. Germline trimming cut 5 bases from V and 0 bases from J; bases unmatched to any gene: 1. CDR3 nucleotide sequence: TGTGCCAGCAGTCCTAGCGGGAGCTCCTACGAGCAGTACTTC. Its protein is CASSPSGSSYEQYF.

This clone came up a few times. The chain combines TRBV6-8 with TRBJ1-2; the D is unclear. The CDR3 runs to 12 residues. The V gene's germline CDR1 is MNHGY and CDR2 SAAAGT. The V and J ends lost 2 bases and 6 bases respectively, with 7 bases between them. The CDR3 loop reads CASSYAGNGYTF. The CDR3 DNA follows: TGTGCCAGCAGTTACGCCGGAAATGGCTACACCTTC.

The gene calls are TRBV5-1 and TRBJ2-4, with D possibly being TRBD2 (5 bases). The germline gives CDR1 SGHRS, CDR2 YFSETQ. The V end lost 5 bases, the J end lost 2 bases, and 20 bases lay between the germline ends. The CDR3 totals 17 residues. CDR3 sequence reads: CASSSGLRPVTKNIQYF. The CDR3 DNA reads as TGCGCCAGCAGTAGTGGACTCCGTCCGGTAACCAAAAACATTCAGTACTTC.

This clone was seen more than once but under ten times. The chain joins TRBV25-1 to TRBJ1-1; D is possibly TRBD1 (5 bases). Per germline, CDR1 MGHDK and CDR2 SYGVNS. This CDR3 has 14 residues. Between the trimmed V and J ends, which lost 6 bases and 4 bases, there was a span of 15 bases. Here the CDR3 DNA reads TGTGCCAGCAGGGGGGTCGGGTTCCTCACTGAAGCTTTCTTT. Translating gives CASRGVGFLTEAFF.

This clone is medium-sized by share. As DNA, the CDR3 is TGTGCCAGCACGGGAGGGTATCAGCCCCAGCATTTT. The encoded protein is CASTGGYQPQHF. The chain has TRBV6-8 and TRBJ1-5; the D is unclear. CDR1 is MNHGY and CDR2 is SAAAGT in the germline V gene. With 7 bases removed from V and 5 bases from J, the gap between germline ends came to 9 bases. The CDR3 is made up of 12 amino acids.

This clone has a count of ten or more. The rearrangement uses TRBV4-2 and TRBJ2-7, with 8 bases matching TRBD2. V was pared by 4 bases and J by 5 bases, with 7 bases of the junction left unmatched. CDR3 size: 14 residues. Per the germline V gene, CDR1 is LGHNA and CDR2 is YNFKEQ. The CDR3 coding sequence is TGTGCCAGCAGCCCCCTTCCGGGACTAGACGAGCAGTACTTC. The encoded protein is CASSPLPGLDEQYF.

Sample share makes this clone medium-sized. This sequence joins TRBV28 and TRBJ2-7, with no clear D. This CDR3 is built from 13 residues. V was trimmed by 2 bases and J by 0 bases, leaving 5 bases between them. Germline V lookup: CDR1 MDHEN, CDR2 SYDVKM. The CDR3: CASSLLRSYEQYF. The CDR3 DNA follows: TGTGCCAGCAGTTTACTCCGCTCCTACGAGCAGTACTTC.